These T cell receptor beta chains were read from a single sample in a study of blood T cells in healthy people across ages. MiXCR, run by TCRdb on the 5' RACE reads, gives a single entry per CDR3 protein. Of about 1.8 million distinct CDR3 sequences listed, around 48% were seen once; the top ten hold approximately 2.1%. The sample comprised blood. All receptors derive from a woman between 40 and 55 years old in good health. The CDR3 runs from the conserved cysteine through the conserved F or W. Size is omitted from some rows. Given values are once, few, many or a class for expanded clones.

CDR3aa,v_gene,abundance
CASRPSTGTSGNTIYF,TRBV2,NA
CASSYTRTEQETQYF,TRBV6-2/TRBV6-3,NA
CSARQGTASSYNSPLHF,TRBV20-1,NA
CAGSLRYREAEQYF,TRBV7-2,NA
CANSRDRDYGYTF,TRBV5-5,NA
CATRDRGSYGYTF,TRBV6-6,NA
CATSMGYQETQYF,TRBV15,NA
CSARDYKLNTEAFF,TRBV20-1,NA
CASSYRGTDYGYTF,TRBV6-5,NA
CATSDLSAEQFF,TRBV24-1,NA
CATSREWDRYNQPQHF,TRBV15,NA
CASSYTGYGYTF,TRBV6-2/TRBV6-3,many
CAISYGQGMDEQFF,TRBV10-3,NA
CSATQDSYEQYF,TRBV20-1,NA
CSARSQGPMQYF,TRBV20-1,few
CASSPTGVVSQETQYF,TRBV6-5,NA
CASSPTQADTQYF,TRBV7-9,few
CASSDGQGVNPFRSPLHF,TRBV9,NA
CASSYSRKGITEAFF,TRBV6-5,NA
CAISDYGENSPLHF,TRBV10-3,few
CASSQSGGRYNKQFF,TRBV12-3/TRBV12-4,NA
CASSSFDVLAKNIQYF,TRBV27,NA
CASSPYRETNTEAFF,TRBV6-2/TRBV6-3,once
CALGASGSTDTQYF,TRBV10-2,few
CSASFSSVPFDEQYF,TRBV20-1,few
CGVGANNYGYTF,TRBV29-1,NA
CASSLLGALQETQYF,TRBV5-1,few
CSVRLPNEKLFF,TRBV20-1,NA
CASSQAPQTGGGGNEQFF,TRBV4-3,few
CSAAGGQGGYGYTF,TRBV20-1,few
CASSLRGQGALLEQYF,TRBV28,NA
CSALRGPPGANVLTF,TRBV20-1,few
CASSTNMGLAGETQYF,TRBV3-1,NA
CASSQEPLKAPDTQYF,TRBV3-1,NA
CASSPTLAGGGETQYF,TRBV11-2,few
CASSLRNGGQYF,TRBV12-3/TRBV12-4,NA
CSARGQGAGQYF,TRBV20-1,NA
CASSHLPAGAYIQYF,TRBV28,NA
CASSWGLGGTDTQYF,TRBV6-2/TRBV6-3,NA
CASKRFGGQGDGYTF,TRBV5-1,NA
CASSTQGVEYF,TRBV6-5,few
CASRWYSGANVLTF,TRBV12-3/TRBV12-4,few
CSAVTGPAYEQYF,TRBV20-1,once
CASSYADRQGYGYTF,TRBV6-6,few
CASSLASLTDTQYF,TRBV5-1,NA
CASSLQGGESREQYF,TRBV7-2,NA
CASSLGVITDTQYF,TRBV7-9,NA
CASSLSSDNEQFF,TRBV7-9,few
CSHGTDDSYEQYF,TRBV29-1,many
CASSQERSQASYERYF,TRBV4-3,NA
CASSQATGGGYTF,TRBV7-2,NA
CASSGAQRYGYTF,TRBV7-9,few
CASSEAYINTEAFF,TRBV25-1,once
CSVAGRNQETQYF,TRBV29-1,NA